The 28 T cell receptor beta chains below come from one sample, sequenced in a study of response to subunit inactivated influenza vaccine. TCRdb re-called the RT-PCR reads with MiXCR, one entry per CDR3 protein. The sample lists approximately 300,000 distinct CDR3 sequences; roughly 20% were seen once. Sequencing was performed on PBMCs from blood, taken less than 22 months after vaccination. The receptors were sampled from a man between 50 and 70 years old who received an inactivated influenza vaccine.

This clonotype was detected only once. The V and J genes are TRBV25-1 and TRBJ1-4; D is unresolved. CDR1 MGHDK and CDR2 SYGVNS come from the germline V gene. The V end lost 3 bases, the J end lost 4 bases, and 12 bases lay between the germline ends. The CDR3 consists of 15 residues. The CDR3: CASSDPAGVNEKLFF. Here the CDR3 DNA reads TGTGCCAGCAGTGATCCCGCGGGAGTTAATGAAAAACTGTTTTTT.

The sample holds a few counts of this clonotype. The J gene is TRBJ2-5, the V gene TRBV29-1, with D hard to call. V shed 4 bases and J shed 3 bases, with 9 bases lying between them. CDR1 SQVTM and CDR2 ANQGSEA come from the germline V gene. The CDR3 runs to 12 residues. CDR3 DNA: TGCAGCGTTGCGGCTTCAGAAGAGACCCAGTACTTC. This encodes CSVAASEETQYF.

The rearrangement joins TRBV5-1 to TRBJ2-1; the D gene is possibly TRBD2 (7 bases). The V end was cut by 0 bases, the J end by 11 bases, with 15 bases between. Germline CDR1 reads SGHRS; CDR2 reads YFSETQ. The CDR3 sequence is 14 residues long. The CDR3 nucleotides read TGCGCCAGCAGCTTGGCCAGGGAGGGGGGAAAGCAGTTCTTC. Protein sequence: CASSLAREGGKQFF.

The chain has TRBV19 and TRBJ1-1; 10 positions match TRBD1. The CDR3 has 15 amino acids. Germline V gene data show CDR1 as LNHDA and CDR2 as SQIVND (reference sequence). Trimming removed 9 bases from V and 3 bases from J; junction bases left unmatched: 10. CDR3 region: CASINPGTGDTEAFF. The DNA for the CDR3 is TGTGCCAGCATCAATCCCGGGACAGGGGACACTGAAGCTTTCTTT.

A few counts support this clonotype. V is TRBV28 and J is TRBJ1-1, with D possibly being TRBD1 (6 bases). Trimming left V 4 bases short and J 2 bases short, with 14 bases between. Germline V gene lookup returns CDR1 MDHEN and CDR2 SYDVKM. The CDR3 contains 15 residues. CDR3 coding DNA: TGTGCCAGCAGTTCGATATGGACAGATAACACTGAAGCTTTCTTT. Translating gives CASSSIWTDNTEAFF.

The CDR3 region has the DNA TGTGCCAGCAGCTTATCGACAGAATTTGAAGCTTTCTTT. Translating it yields CASSLSTEFEAFF. V gene TRBV11-2 combines with J gene TRBJ1-1, with D maybe TRBD1 (5 bases). Germline V CDR1 and CDR2: SGHAT, FQNNGV. Deletions cut 2 bases from V and 7 bases from J, with 11 bases between. The CDR3 extends over 13 amino acids.

The rearrangement links TRBV5-8 to TRBJ2-1; tentatively, D is TRBD1 (6 bases). This CDR3 comprises 15 residues. The germline V gene encodes CDR1 SGHTS and CDR2 YDEGEE. Trimming took 4 bases from V and 1 from J, leaving 12 bases between them. CDR3 DNA: TGTGCCAGCAGCGATGGACAGCAGTCCTACAATGAGCAGTTCTTC. It codes for CASSDGQQSYNEQFF.

This clonotype was counted between two and nine times. J is TRBJ1-4 and V is TRBV10-2; possibly TRBD1 for D (5 bases). V lost 6 bases to trimming and J lost 3 bases, with 17 bases between them. This CDR3 has 16 residues. From germline, CDR1 is WSHSY and CDR2 SAAADI. The CDR3 reads CASSRIYPGANEKLFF. CDR3 nucleotides: TGCGCCAGCAGCCGAATCTATCCGGGGGCTAATGAAAAACTGTTTTTT.

The chain recombines TRBV6-5 with TRBJ2-7; no firm D call. The CDR3 length is 16 residues. V was shortened by 0 bases and J by 2 bases, with 14 bases between the two germline ends. The germline CDR1 and CDR2 sequences are MNHEY and SVGAGI. The CDR3 here is CASSYSTWTPTYEQYF. The CDR3 DNA sequence: TGTGCCAGCAGTTACTCGACCTGGACGCCCACCTACGAGCAGTACTTC.

The chain uses TRBV20-1 and TRBJ1-4; the D gene is possibly TRBD1 (6 bases). Trimming removed 4 bases from V and 6 bases from J, with 15 bases in between. This CDR3 region has 14 residues. Germline V gives CDR1 DFQATT, CDR2 SNEGSKA (reference sequence). CDR3 sequence: CSATNREADEKLFF. DNA of the CDR3: TGCAGTGCTACTAACAGGGAGGCGGATGAAAAACTGTTTTTT.

This clonotype was seen more than once but under ten times. CDR3 coding DNA: TGTGCCAGCACTCGGACAGAGAACACTGAAGCTTTCTTT. This sequence encodes CASTRTENTEAFF. The V and J genes are TRBV6-6 and TRBJ1-1, with a weak D call TRBD1 (6 bases). V was cut by 7 bases and J by 1 base, with 10 bases left in between. This CDR3 has 13 amino acids. The germline gives CDR1 MNHNY, CDR2 SVGAGI (reference sequence).

This clonotype showed up just a few times. The chain combines TRBV9 with TRBJ1-1; maybe TRBD1 (6 bases). Trimming shortened V by 3 bases and J by 0 bases, and 18 bases separated the two germline ends. Germline CDR1 and CDR2: SGDLS and YYNGEE. The CDR3 is 17 amino acids. CDR3: CASSATGTHIMNTEAFF. The CDR3 region has the DNA TGTGCCAGCAGCGCTACCGGGACACACATCATGAACACTGAAGCTTTCTTT. The full variable domain, its missing parts supplied by reference TRBV9 and TRBJ1-1, is DSGVTQTPKHLITATGQRVTLRCSPRSGDLSVYWYQQSLDQGLQFLIQYYNGEERAKGNILERFSAQQFPDLHSELNLSSLELGDSALYFCASSATGTHIMNTEAFFGQGTRLTVV.

The chain is built from TRBV2 and TRBJ2-7; TRBD1 might be the D (6 bases). The germline V gene encodes CDR1 SNHLY and CDR2 FYNNEI. The CDR3 sequence is 14 residues long. Trimming pared 7 bases from V and 6 bases from J, leaving 19 bases between. CDR3 in DNA: TGTGCCAGCACCGGGACAACCAGCCATGGCGAGCAGTACTTC. Encoded protein: CASTGTTSHGEQYF.

This clonotype was counted a few times. The gene calls are TRBV3-1 and TRBJ1-2; 7 bases map to TRBD1. Germline V gene data show CDR1 as LGHDT and CDR2 as YNNKEL (reference sequence). V was clipped by 3 bases and J by 3 bases; unmatched bases: 4. The CDR3 runs to 14 residues. Here the CDR3 reads CASSQLGGHYGYTF. CDR3 in DNA: TGTGCCAGCAGCCAGCTAGGGGGCCACTATGGCTACACCTTC. Full variable domain (outside the CDR3, taken from reference TRBV3-1 and TRBJ1-2): DTAVSQTPKYLVTQMGNDKSIKCEQNLGHDTMYWYKQDSKKFLKIMFSYNNKELIINETVPNRFSPKSPDKAHLNLHINSLELGDSAVYFCASSQLGGHYGYTFGSGTRLTVV.

This clonotype was detected only once. The CDR3 reads CASSPDLGFSNQPQHF. The CDR3 DNA sequence: TGTGCCAGCAGCCCCGACTTGGGCTTTAGCAATCAGCCCCAGCATTTT. The chain is built from TRBV12-3 or TRBV12-4 and TRBJ1-5; D is ambiguous. V dropped 6 bases and J dropped 0 bases, with 15 bases sitting between them. This CDR3 spans 16 amino acids.

This clonotype came up many times. The chain is built from TRBV20-1 and TRBJ1-5, with a tentative D call TRBD1 (6 bases). The CDR3 is 13 residues long. V lost 5 bases and J lost 6, with 14 bases in between. The V gene's germline CDR1 is DFQATT and CDR2 SNEGSKA (reference sequence). CDR3 amino acids: CSASTGGTQPQHF. CDR3 DNA: TGCAGTGCTTCGACAGGCGGCACTCAGCCCCAGCATTTT.

This clonotype was observed at least ten times. The chain has TRBV18 and TRBJ1-6, with no clear D. Trimming removed 4 bases from V and 0 bases from J, with 16 bases in between. The CDR3 has 18 residues. Germline-derived CDR1 and CDR2 are KGHSH and LQKENI. Here the CDR3 DNA reads TGTGCCAGCTCACTGTATCCAGGCGGGAGCTCCTATAATTCACCCCTCCACTTT. Translation gives CASSLYPGGSSYNSPLHF.

This clonotype was observed a few times. The chain couples TRBV5-4 to TRBJ1-6; 7 bases map to TRBD1. The CDR3 runs to 17 residues. Germline CDR1 reads SGHNT; CDR2 reads YYREEE (reference sequence). The trim removed 4 bases at V and 4 bases at J, leaving 11 bases unmatched. CDR3 DNA sequence: TGTGCCAGCAGCGGCATACAGGGGCTCGGATATAATTCACCCCTCCACTTT. Its protein product is CASSGIQGLGYNSPLHF.

The V gene is TRBV12-3 or TRBV12-4, the J gene TRBJ1-2, with D unclear. CDR3 size: 14 residues. V was shortened by 3 bases and J by 6 bases, with 14 bases between the two germline ends. CDR3 DNA: TGTGCCAGCAGTTTGAGGCAGACCTCCAATGGCTACACCTTC. Amino acids: CASSLRQTSNGYTF.

This chain links TRBV4-3 with TRBJ1-1; D is possibly TRBD1 (5 bases). There are 15 residues in the CDR3. CDR1 is LGHNA, CDR2 YSLEER, per germline. The V end lost 4 bases, the J end lost 4 bases, and 16 bases lay between the germline ends. The chain's CDR3 is CASSPWTERGTEAFF. The CDR3 DNA reads TGCGCCAGCAGCCCCTGGACGGAAAGGGGCACTGAAGCTTTCTTT.

The V and J genes are TRBV4-3 and TRBJ2-1; no reliable D call. The ends were cut back, 3 bases at V and 7 bases at J, with 19 bases in the middle. This CDR3 is 16 amino acids long. The germline gives CDR1 LGHNA, CDR2 YSLEER. CDR3 protein: CASSHLKKHIGNEQFF. The DNA for the CDR3 is TGCGCCAGCAGCCACCTAAAGAAACATATCGGGAATGAGCAGTTCTTC.

The chain recombines TRBV9 with TRBJ2-1; D unresolved. Germline CDR1 is SGDLS and CDR2 is YYNGEE. V lost 0 bases and J 5 bases, leaving 12 bases between the germline ends. This CDR3 has 15 residues. The DNA of the CDR3 is TGTGCCAGCAGCGTAGCGGCGGCAGGCGACAATGAGCAGTTCTTC. Translation gives CASSVAAAGDNEQFF. Drawing the rest from reference TRBV9 and TRBJ2-1, the complete variable domain is DSGVTQTPKHLITATGQRVTLRCSPRSGDLSVYWYQQSLDQGLQFLIQYYNGEERAKGNILERFSAQQFPDLHSELNLSSLELGDSALYFCASSVAAAGDNEQFFGPGTRLTVL.

About this clonotype: Since a much larger clone is just one base distant, this may be a read error. Because it lacks the conserved phenylalanine or tryptophan at the end, this CDR3 is likely a read error. The V gene is TRBV7-9, the J gene TRBJ1-1, with no clear D. CDR1 SEHNR and CDR2 FQNEAQ come from the germline V gene (reference sequence). With 6 bases removed from V and 1 base from J, the gap between germline ends came to 9 bases. This CDR3 is 13 amino acids long. The CDR3 DNA is TGTGCCAGCAGTCGAGAACCGAACACTGAAGCTTTCTTA. Translating it yields CASSREPNTEAFL.

This clonotype was observed a handful of times. Here the CDR3 DNA reads TGTGCCAGCAGGTCTCTAGCGGGGGGGCCGGGGTTTTTT. Amino acid sequence: CASRSLAGGPGFF. J is TRBJ2-2 and V is TRBV12-3 or TRBV12-4; TRBD2 aligns across 12 bases. The length of the CDR3 is 13 residues. V gave up 6 bases and J gave up 16 bases; unmatched junction bases: 9.

The CDR3, as DNA: TGTGCCAGCAGTAACTCCCCTAGTACACCCCCTTGGGATCAGCCCCAGCATTTT. Amino acids: CASSNSPSTPPWDQPQHF. The chain recombines TRBV12-3 or TRBV12-4 with TRBJ1-5; no clear D. V lost 5 bases to trimming and J lost 5 bases, with 25 bases between them. The CDR3 loop spans 18 amino acids.

The CDR3, as DNA: TGTGCCAGCAGTTTGGTCAGGGGGCAAGCTTTCTTT. Translated, it gives CASSLVRGQAFF. The chain links TRBV28 to TRBJ1-1, with 8 bases that match TRBD1. Trimming at V came to 3 bases and at J to 9 bases, leaving 3 bases not matched to a gene. In germline, CDR1 is MDHEN, CDR2 SYDVKM. The CDR3 has 12 residues.

The chain links TRBV11-2 to TRBJ2-7; TRBD2 matches 10 bases. Germline CDR1 SGHAT, CDR2 FQNNGV. This CDR3 spans 16 amino acids. The V and J ends lost 1 base and 4 bases, in that order; junction bases with no gene match: 7. The CDR3 loop is CASSLGEAGGPYEQYF. The CDR3 region has the DNA TGTGCCAGCAGCTTAGGAGAAGCGGGGGGGCCGTACGAGCAGTACTTC. Complete variable domain (other parts from reference TRBV11-2 and TRBJ2-7): EAGVAQSPRYKIIEKRQSVAFWCNPISGHATLYWYQQILGQGPKLLIQFQNNGVVDDSQLPKDRFSAERLKGVDSTLKIQPAKLEDSAVYLCASSLGEAGGPYEQYFGPGTRLTVT.

The sample holds many counts of this clonotype. The V and J genes are TRBV4-2 and TRBJ1-1; D unclear. The germline CDR1 and CDR2 sequences are LGHNA and YNFKEQ. The CDR3 is 15 residues long. Trimming cost V 0 bases and J 1 base, with 9 bases left between them. This CDR3 is CASSQDPRANTEAFF. The CDR3 DNA reads as TGTGCCAGCAGCCAAGACCCCAGAGCGAACACTGAAGCTTTCTTT.